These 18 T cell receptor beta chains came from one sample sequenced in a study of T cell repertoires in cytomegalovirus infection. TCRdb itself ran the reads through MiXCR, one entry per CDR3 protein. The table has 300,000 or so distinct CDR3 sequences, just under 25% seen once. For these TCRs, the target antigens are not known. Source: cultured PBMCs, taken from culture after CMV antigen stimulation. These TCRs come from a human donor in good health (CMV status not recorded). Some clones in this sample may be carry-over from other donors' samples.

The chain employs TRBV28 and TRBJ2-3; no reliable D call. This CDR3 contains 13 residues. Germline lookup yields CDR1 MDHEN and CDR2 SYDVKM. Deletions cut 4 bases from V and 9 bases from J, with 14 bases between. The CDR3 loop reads CASSSPLPRTQYF. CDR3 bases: TGTGCCAGCAGTTCCCCCCTGCCGAGGACGCAGTATTTT.

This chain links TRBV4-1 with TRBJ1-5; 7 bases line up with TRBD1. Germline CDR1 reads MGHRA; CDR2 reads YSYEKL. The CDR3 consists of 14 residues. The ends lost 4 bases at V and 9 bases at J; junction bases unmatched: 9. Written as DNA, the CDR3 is TGCGCCAGCAGCCTAAGGACAGGAAGAGGGCCCCAGCATTTT. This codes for CASSLRTGRGPQHF.

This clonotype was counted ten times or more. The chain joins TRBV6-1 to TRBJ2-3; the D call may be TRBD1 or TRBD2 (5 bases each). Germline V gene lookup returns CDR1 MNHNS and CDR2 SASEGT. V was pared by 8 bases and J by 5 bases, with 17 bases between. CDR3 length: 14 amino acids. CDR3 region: CASLGTGRGDTQYF. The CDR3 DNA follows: TGTGCCAGCCTGGGGACGGGTAGGGGAGATACGCAGTATTTT.

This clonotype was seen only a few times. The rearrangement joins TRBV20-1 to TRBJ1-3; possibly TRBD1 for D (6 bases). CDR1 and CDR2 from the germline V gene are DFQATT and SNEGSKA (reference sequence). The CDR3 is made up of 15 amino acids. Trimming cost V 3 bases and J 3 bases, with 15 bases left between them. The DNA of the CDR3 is TGCAGTGCTAGCTCCAGGGGAAGTAATGGAAACACCATATATTTT. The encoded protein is CSASSRGSNGNTIYF.

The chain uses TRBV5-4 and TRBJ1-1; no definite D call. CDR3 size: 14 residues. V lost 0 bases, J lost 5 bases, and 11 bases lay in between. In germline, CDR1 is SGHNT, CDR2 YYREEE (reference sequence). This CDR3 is CASSLANSGTEAFF. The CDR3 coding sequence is TGTGCCAGCAGCTTGGCAAATAGTGGAACTGAAGCTTTCTTT.

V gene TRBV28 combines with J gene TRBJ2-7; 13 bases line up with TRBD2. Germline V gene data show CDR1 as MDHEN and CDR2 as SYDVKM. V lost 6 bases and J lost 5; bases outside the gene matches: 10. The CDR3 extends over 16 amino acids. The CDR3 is CASSGGTSGAYDEQYV. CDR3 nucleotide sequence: TGTGCCAGCAGCGGCGGGACTAGCGGGGCCTACGACGAGCAGTACGTC.

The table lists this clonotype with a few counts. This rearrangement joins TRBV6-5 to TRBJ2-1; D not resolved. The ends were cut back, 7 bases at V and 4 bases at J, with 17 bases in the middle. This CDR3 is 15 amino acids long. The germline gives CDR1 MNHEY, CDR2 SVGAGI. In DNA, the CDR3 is TGTGCCAGCACTCGCTGGGCAGGAGAATACAATGAGCAGTTCTTC. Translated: CASTRWAGEYNEQFF.

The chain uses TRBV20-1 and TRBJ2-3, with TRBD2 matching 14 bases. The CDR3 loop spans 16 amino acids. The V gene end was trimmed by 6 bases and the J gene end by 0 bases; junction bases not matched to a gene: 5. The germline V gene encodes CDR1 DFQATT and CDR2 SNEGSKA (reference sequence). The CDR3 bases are TGCAGTGCAACTAGACTAGCGGGAGGGAGCACAGATACGCAGTATTTT. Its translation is CSATRLAGGSTDTQYF.

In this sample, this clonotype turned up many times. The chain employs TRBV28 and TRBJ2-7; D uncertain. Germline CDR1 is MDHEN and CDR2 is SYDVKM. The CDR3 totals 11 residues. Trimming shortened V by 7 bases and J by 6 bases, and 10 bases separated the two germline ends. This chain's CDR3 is CASISGTEQYF. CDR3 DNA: TGTGCCAGCATTAGTGGAACCGAGCAGTACTTC.

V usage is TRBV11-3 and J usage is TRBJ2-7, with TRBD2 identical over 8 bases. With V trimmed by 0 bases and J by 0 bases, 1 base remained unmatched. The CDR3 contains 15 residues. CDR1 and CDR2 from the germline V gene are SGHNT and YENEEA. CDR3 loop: CASSLDTSGSYEQYV. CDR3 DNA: TGTGCCAGCAGCTTAGATACTAGCGGCTCCTACGAGCAGTACGTC.

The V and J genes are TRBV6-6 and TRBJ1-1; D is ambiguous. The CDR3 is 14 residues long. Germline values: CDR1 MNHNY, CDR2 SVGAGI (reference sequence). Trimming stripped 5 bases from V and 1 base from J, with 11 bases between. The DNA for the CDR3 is TGTGCCAGCAGTGAGAAACGCCAGAACACTGAAGCTTTCTTT. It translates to CASSEKRQNTEAFF.

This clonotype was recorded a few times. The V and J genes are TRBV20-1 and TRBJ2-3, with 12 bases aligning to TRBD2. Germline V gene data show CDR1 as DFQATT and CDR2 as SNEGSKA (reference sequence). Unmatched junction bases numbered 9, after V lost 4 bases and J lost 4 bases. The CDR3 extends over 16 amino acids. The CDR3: CSAILRLAGESDTQYF. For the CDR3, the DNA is TGCAGTGCTATCTTACGACTAGCGGGAGAATCAGATACGCAGTATTTT.

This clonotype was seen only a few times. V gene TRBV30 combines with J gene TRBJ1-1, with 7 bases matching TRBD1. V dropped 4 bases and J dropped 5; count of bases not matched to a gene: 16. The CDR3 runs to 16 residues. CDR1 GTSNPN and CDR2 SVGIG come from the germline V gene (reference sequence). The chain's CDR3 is CAWNTPGRQGGTEAFF. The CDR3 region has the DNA TGTGCCTGGAACACCCCGGGAAGGCAGGGGGGTACTGAAGCTTTCTTT.

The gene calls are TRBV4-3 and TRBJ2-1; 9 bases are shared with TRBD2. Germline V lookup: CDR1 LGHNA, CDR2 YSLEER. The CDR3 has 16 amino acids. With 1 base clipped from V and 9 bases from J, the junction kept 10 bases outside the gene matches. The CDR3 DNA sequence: TGCGCCAGCAGCCAAGCCGGGACTAGCCTGCAGGTTGAGCAGTTCTTC. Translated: CASSQAGTSLQVEQFF.

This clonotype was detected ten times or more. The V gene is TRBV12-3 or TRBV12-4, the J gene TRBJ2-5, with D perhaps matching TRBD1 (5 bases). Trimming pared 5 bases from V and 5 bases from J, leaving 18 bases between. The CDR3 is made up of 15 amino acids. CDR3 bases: TGTGCCAGCAGTAATGGGGCTTTAAGTCGGGAGACCCAGTACTTC. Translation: CASSNGALSRETQYF.

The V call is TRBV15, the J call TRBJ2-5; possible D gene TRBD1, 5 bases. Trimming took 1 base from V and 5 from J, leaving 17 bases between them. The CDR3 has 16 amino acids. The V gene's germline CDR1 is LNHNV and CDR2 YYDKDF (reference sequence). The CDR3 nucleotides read TGTGCCACCAGCAGAGCGGTTCAGGGTAATTTGGAGACCCAGTACTTC. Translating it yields CATSRAVQGNLETQYF.

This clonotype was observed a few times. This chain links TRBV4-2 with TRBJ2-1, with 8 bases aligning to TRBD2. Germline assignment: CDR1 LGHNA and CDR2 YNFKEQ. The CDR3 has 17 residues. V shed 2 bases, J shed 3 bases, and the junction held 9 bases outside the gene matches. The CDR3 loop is CASSQRTGTRGYNEQFF. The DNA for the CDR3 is TGTGCCAGCAGCCAACGCACCGGGACTAGAGGCTACAATGAGCAGTTCTTC.

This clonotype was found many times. As DNA, the CDR3 is TGTGCCAGCAGCGGCCCGGAACCCAGGAGTCCTTATGAAAAACTGTTTTTT. Its translation is CASSGPEPRSPYEKLFF. The genes are TRBV7-8 and TRBJ1-4; no firm D call. The CDR3 runs to 17 residues. CDR1 SGHVS and CDR2 FQNEAQ come from the germline V gene. Between the trimmed V and J ends, which lost 5 bases and 6 bases, there was a span of 22 bases.